The rows below give T cell receptor beta chains drawn from one sample of a study of cytomegalovirus exposure and HLA in healthy donors. Measured with immunoSEQ multiplex PCR; TCRdb has only the in-frame clones, and not every one. This sample has fewer than 120,000 clones; around three quarters occur once, and the top ten carry under 1.5%. Specimen: PBMCs. The source is a woman in her thirties in good health and CMV-seronegative. Each CDR3 is given with its conserved first and last residue. A D gene is named only where the DNA matches it firmly. Only some rows state a clone size, as once, few, many or a class for expanded clones.

TRBJ1-5 NA few TRBV4-3 CASSQDTYSNQPQHF TGCGCCAGCAGCCAAGATACATACAGCAATCAGCCCCAGCATTTT
TRBJ2-3 TRBD2 NA TRBV11-3 CASSLGKREYTDTQYF TGTGCCAGCAGCTTAGGGAAGCGGGAGTACACAGATACGCAGTATTTT
TRBJ2-1 TRBD2 NA TRBV28 CAIREGYNEQFF TGTGCCATCCGGGAGGGGTACAATGAGCAGTTCTTC
TRBJ1-2 TRBD1 NA TRBV6-6 CASTTGQGSYGYTF TGTGCCAGCACCACCGGACAGGGCAGTTATGGCTACACCTTC
TRBJ2-5 NA NA TRBV4-3 CASSQDGEGDSQETQYF TGCGCCAGCAGCCAAGACGGCGAAGGGGACTCCCAAGAGACCCAGTACTTC
TRBJ2-1 NA NA TRBV5-1 CASSLVVQGPYNEQFF TGCGCCAGCAGCTTGGTCGTACAGGGCCCCTACAATGAGCAGTTCTTC
TRBJ1-2 NA few TRBV28 CASSFPRGADYGYTF TGTGCCAGCAGTTTCCCCCGCGGGGCTGACTATGGCTACACCTTC
TRBJ1-1 NA NA TRBV5-1 CASSPRSWEGGTNTEAFF TGCGCCAGCAGCCCGCGCTCGTGGGAGGGAGGGACGAACACTGAAGCTTTCTTT
TRBJ1-1 NA NA TRBV29-1 CSGYSGPNTEAFF TGCAGCGGCTACAGCGGGCCGAACACTGAAGCTTTCTTT
TRBJ1-2 NA few TRBV6-5 CASSRGGGHGYTF TGTGCCAGCAGTCGGGGAGGCGGACATGGCTACACCTTC
TRBJ2-7 NA NA TRBV30 CAWSVDRYEQYF TGTGCCTGGAGTGTAGATAGATACGAGCAGTACTTC
TRBJ2-7 TRBD1 once TRBV6-5 CASTRQGTGTEQYF TGTGCCAGCACCCGCCAGGGGACAGGGACCGAGCAGTACTTC
TRBJ1-2 NA NA TRBV5-1 CASSSDGYGYTF TGCGCCAGCAGCAGCGACGGCTATGGCTACACCTTC
TRBJ1-1 TRBD1 NA TRBV15 CATSRQIQGANTEAFF TGTGCCACCAGCAGACAAATCCAGGGGGCAAACACTGAAGCTTTCTTT
TRBJ2-5 NA NA TRBV2 CASSEALSSYQETQYF TGTGCCAGCAGTGAAGCGCTTAGCAGCTACCAAGAGACCCAGTACTTC
TRBJ2-7 NA NA TRBV5-1 CASSPTAAYEQYF TGCGCCAGCAGCCCGACAGCCGCATACGAGCAGTACTTC
TRBJ2-3 NA NA TRBV5-1 CASSLGQNTDTQYF TGCGCCAGCAGCTTGGGGCAGAACACAGATACGCAGTATTTT